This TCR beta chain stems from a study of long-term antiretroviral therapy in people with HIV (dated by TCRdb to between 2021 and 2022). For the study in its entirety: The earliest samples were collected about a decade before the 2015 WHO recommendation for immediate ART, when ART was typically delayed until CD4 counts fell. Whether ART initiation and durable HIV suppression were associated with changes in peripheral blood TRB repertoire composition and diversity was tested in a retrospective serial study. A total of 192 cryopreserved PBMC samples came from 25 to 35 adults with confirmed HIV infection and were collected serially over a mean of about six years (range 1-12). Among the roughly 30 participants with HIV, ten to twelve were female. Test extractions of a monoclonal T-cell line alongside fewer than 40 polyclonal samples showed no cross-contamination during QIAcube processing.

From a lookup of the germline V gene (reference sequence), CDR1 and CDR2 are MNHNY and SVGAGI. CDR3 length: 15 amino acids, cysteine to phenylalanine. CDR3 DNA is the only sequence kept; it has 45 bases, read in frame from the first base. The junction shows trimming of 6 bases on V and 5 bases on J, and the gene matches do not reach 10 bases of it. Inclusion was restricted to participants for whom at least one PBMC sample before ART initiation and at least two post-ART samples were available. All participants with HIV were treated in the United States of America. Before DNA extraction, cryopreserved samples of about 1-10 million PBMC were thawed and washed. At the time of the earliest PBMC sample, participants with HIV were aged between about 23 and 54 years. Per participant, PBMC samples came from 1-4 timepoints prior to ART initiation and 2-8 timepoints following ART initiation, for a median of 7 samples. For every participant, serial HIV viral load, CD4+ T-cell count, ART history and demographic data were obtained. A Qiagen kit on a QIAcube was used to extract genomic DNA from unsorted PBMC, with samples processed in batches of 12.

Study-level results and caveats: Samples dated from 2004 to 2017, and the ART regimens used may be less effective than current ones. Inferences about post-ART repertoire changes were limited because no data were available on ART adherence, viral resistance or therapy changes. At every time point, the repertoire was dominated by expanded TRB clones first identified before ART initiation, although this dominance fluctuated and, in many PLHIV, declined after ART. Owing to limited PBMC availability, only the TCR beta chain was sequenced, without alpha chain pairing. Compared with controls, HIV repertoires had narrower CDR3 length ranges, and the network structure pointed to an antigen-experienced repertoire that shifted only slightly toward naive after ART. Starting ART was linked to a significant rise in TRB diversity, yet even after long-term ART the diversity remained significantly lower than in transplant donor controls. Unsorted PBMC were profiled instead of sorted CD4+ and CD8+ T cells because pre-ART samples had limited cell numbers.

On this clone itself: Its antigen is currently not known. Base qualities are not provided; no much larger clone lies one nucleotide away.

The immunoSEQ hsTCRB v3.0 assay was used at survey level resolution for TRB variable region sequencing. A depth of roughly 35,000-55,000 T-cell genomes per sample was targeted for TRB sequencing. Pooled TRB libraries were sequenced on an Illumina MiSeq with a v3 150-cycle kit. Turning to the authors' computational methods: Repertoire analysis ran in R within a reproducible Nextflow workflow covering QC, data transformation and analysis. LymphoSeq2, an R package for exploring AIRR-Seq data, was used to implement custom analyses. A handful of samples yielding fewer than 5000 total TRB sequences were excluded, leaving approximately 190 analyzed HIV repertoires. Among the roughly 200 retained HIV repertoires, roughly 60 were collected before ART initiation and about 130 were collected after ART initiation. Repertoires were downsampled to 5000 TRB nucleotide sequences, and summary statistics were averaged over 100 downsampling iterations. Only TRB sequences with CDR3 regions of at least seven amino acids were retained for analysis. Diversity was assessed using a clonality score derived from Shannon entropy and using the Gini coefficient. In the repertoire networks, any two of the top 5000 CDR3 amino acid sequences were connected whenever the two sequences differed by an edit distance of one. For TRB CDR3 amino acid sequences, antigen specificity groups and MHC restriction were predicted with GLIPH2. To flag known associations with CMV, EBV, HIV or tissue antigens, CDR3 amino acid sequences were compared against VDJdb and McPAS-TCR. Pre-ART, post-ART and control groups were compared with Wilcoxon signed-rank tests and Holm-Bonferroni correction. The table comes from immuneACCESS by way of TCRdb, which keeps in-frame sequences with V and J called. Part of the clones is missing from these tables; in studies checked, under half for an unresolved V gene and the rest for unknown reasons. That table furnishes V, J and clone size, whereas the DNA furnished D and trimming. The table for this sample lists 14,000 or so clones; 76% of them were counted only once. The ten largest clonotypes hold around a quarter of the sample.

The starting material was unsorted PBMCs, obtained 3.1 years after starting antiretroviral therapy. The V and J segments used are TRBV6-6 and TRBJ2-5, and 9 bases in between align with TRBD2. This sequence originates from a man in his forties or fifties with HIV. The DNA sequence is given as TGTGCCAGCAGAGGATCTAGCGGGGTCGGTGAGACCCAGTACTTC. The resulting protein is CASRGSSGVGETQYF.